This T cell receptor (beta chain) was documented in a study of blood T cell repertoires in COVID-19. TCRdb keeps only in-frame clones here, not all; method: immunoSEQ multiplex PCR. This sample has tens of thousands of clones; over 80% occur once, and the top ten carry about 22%. The CDR3 totals 12 residues. Looked up from germline, CDR1 is SNHLY and CDR2 is FYNNEI. V trimming: 6 bases; J trimming: 9 bases; junction bases outside the gene matches: 8. The V call is TRBV2, the J call TRBJ2-7; 7 nucleotides match TRBD1. The sequencing input was peripheral blood. This sequence was found in an older woman with acute or convalescent COVID-19. CDR3 sequence reads: CASSATGRSQYF. The CDR3 nucleotides are TGTGCCAGCAGCGCGACAGGGCGGTCGCAGTACTTC. The whole variable domain, remainder taken from reference TRBV2 and TRBJ2-7, is EPEVTQTPSHQVTQMGQEVILRCVPISNHLYFYWYRQILGQKVEFLVSFYNNEISEKSEIFDDQFSVERPDGSNFTLKIRSTKLEDSAMYFCASSATGRSQYFGPGTRLTVT.